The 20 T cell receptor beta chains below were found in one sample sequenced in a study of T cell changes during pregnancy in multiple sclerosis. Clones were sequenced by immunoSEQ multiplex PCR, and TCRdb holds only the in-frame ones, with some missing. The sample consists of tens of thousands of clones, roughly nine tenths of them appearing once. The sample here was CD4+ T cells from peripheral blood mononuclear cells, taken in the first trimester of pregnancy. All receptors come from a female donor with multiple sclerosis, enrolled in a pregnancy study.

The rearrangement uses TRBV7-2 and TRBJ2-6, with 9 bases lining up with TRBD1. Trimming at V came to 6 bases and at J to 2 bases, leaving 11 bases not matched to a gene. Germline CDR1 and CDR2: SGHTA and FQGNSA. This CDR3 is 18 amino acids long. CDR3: CASSWTGVRTAGANVLTF. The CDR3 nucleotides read TGTGCCAGCAGTTGGACAGGGGTTAGGACTGCTGGGGCCAACGTCCTGACTTTC.

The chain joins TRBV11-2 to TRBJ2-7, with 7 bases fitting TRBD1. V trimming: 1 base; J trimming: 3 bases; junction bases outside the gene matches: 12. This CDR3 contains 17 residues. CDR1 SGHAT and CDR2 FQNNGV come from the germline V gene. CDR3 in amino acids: CASSLAKLPGQSYEQYF. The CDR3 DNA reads TGTGCCAGCAGCTTAGCCAAACTGCCGGGACAGAGCTACGAGCAGTACTTC.

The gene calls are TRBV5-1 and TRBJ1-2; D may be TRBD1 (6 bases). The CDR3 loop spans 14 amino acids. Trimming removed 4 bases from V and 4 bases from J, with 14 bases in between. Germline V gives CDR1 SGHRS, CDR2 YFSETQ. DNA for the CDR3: TGCGCCAGCAGCCGCGACGCGACAGGCTATGGCTACACCTTC. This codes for CASSRDATGYGYTF.

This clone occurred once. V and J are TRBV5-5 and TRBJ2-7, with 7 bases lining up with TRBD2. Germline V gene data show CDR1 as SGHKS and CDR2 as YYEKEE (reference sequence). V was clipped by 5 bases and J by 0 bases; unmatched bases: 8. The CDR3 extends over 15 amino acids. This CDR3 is CASSGGLDFSYEQYF. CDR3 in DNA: TGTGCCAGCAGTGGAGGACTAGACTTCTCCTACGAGCAGTACTTC.

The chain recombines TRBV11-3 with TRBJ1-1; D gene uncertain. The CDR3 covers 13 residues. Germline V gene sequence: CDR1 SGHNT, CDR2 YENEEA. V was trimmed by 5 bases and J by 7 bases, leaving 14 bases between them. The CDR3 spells CASSLGPDDEAFF. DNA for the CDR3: TGTGCCAGCAGCCTTGGGCCCGACGATGAAGCTTTCTTT.

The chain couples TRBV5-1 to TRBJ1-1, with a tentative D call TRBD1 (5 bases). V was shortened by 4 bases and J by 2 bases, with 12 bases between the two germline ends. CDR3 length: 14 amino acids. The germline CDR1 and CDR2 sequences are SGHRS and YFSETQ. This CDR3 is CASSKGRANTEAFF. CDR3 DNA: TGCGCCAGCAGCAAGGGGAGGGCCAACACTGAAGCTTTCTTT.

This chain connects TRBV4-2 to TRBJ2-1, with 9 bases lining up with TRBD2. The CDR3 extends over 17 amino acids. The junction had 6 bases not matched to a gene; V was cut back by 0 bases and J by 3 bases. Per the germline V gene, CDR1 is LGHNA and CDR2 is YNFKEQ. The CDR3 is CASSQDSAGGDYNEQFF. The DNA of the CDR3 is TGTGCCAGCAGCCAAGATAGTGCGGGAGGGGACTACAATGAGCAGTTCTTC.

The chain's CDR3 is CAIRRDRDQETQYF. The DNA for the CDR3 is TGTGCCATCCGCCGTGACAGGGACCAAGAGACCCAGTACTTC. The chain couples TRBV6-5 to TRBJ2-5; TRBD1 matches 7 bases. Germline trimming cut 10 bases from V and 0 bases from J; bases unmatched to any gene: 8. The CDR3 has 14 residues. From germline, CDR1 is MNHEY and CDR2 SVGAGI.

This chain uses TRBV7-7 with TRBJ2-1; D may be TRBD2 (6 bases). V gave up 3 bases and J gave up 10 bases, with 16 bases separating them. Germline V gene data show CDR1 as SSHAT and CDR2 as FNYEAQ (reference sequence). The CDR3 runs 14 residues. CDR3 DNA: TGTGCCAGCAGCTTGAATACGGGAGTAGGGGAGCAGTTCTTC. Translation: CASSLNTGVGEQFF. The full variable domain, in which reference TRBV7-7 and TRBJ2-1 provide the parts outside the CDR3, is GAGVSQSPRYKVTKRGQDVTLRCDPISSHATLYWYQQALGQGPEFLTYFNYEAQPDKSGLPSDRFSAERPEGSISTLTIQRTEQRDSAMYRCASSLNTGVGEQFFGPGTRLTVL.

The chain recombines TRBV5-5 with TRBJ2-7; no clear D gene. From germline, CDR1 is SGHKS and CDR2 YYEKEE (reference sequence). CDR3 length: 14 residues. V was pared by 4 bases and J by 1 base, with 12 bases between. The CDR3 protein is CASSQSVRSYEQYF. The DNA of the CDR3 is TGTGCCAGCAGCCAGAGCGTAAGGTCCTACGAGCAGTACTTC.

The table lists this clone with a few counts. CDR3 DNA sequence: TGTGCCACCAGAAGAAGGGACTTCCAGAGCTCCTACGAGCAGTACTTC. It codes for CATRRRDFQSSYEQYF. The chain links TRBV27 to TRBJ2-7, with a weak D call TRBD2 (6 bases). The CDR3 consists of 16 residues. Trimming removed 10 bases at V and 0 bases at J, with 22 bases between. CDR1 and CDR2 (germline): MNHEY, SMNVEV (reference sequence).

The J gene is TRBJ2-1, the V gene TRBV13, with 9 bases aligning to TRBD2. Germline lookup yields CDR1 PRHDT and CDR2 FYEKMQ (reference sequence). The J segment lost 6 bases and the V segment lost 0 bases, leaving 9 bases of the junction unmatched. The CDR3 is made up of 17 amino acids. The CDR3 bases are TGTGCCAGCAGCTTAGGGGGCACTAGCGGGTCACGCAATGAGCAGTTCTTC. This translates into CASSLGGTSGSRNEQFF.

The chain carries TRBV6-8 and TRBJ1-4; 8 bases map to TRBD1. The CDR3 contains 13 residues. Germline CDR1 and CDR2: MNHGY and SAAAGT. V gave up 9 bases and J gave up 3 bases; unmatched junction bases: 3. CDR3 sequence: CARGTGPNEKLFF. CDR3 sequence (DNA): TGTGCCAGAGGGACAGGTCCTAATGAAAAACTGTTTTTT.

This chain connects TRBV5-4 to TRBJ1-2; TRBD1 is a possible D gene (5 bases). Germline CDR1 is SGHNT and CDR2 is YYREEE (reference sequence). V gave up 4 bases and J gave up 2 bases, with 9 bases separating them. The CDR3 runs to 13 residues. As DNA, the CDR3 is TGTGCCAGCAGCCCCGACAGCAACTATGGCTACACCTTC. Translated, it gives CASSPDSNYGYTF.

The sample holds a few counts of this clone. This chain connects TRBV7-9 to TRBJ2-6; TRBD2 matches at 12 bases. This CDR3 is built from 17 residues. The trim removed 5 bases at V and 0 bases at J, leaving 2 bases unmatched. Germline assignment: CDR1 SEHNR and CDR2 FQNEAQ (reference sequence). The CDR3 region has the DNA TGTGCCAGCAGCACGACTAGCGGGAGCTCTGGGGCCAACGTCCTGACTTTC. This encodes CASSTTSGSSGANVLTF.

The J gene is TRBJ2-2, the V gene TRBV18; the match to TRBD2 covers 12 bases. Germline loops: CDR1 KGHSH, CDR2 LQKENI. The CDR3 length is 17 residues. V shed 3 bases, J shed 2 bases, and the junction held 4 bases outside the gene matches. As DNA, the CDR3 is TGTGCCAGCTCACCTCAAGGACTAGCGGGAAACACCGGGGAGCTGTTTTTT. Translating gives CASSPQGLAGNTGELFF.

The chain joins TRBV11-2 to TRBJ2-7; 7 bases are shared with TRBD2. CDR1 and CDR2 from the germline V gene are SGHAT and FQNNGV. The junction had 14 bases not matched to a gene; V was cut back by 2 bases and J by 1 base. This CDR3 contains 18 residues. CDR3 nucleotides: TGTGCCAGCAGCTTACGGACTAAAGGAGCGGGGTTTTCCTACGAGCAGTACTTC. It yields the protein CASSLRTKGAGFSYEQYF.

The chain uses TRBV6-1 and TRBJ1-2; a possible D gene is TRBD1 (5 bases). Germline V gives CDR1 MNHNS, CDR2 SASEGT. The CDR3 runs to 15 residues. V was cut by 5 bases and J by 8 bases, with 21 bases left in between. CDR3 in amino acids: CASSLRRAGREGYTF. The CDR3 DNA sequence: TGTGCCAGCAGTCTCCGTAGGGCAGGGAGGGAAGGCTACACCTTC.

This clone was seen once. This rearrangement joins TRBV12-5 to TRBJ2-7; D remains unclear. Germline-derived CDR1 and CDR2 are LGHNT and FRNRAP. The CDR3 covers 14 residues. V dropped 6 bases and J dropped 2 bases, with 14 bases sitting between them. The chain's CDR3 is CASGDKTMTYEQYF. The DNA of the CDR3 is TGTGCTAGTGGCGACAAAACAATGACCTACGAGCAGTACTTC.

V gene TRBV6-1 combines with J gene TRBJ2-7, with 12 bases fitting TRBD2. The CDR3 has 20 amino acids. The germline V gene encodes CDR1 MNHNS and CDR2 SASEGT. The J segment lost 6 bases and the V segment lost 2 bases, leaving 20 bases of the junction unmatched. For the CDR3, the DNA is TGTGCCAGCAGTGAATTTCCGACTAGCGGGAGTTGGGACCGGCCTTCCGAGCAGTACTTC. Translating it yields CASSEFPTSGSWDRPSEQYF.